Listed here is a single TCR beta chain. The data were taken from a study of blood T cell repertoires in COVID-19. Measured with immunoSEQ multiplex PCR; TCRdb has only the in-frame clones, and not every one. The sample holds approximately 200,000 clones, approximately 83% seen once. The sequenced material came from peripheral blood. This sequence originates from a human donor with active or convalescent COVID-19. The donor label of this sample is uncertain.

CDR3 in amino acids: CASSRGLAGGPSTDTQYF. The CDR3, as DNA: TGTGCCAGCAGTCGAGGACTAGCGGGGGGGCCTAGCACAGATACGCAGTATTTT. The chain couples TRBV5-4 to TRBJ2-3, with 15 bases aligning to TRBD2. This CDR3 contains 18 residues. V trimming: 5 bases; J trimming: 0 bases; junction bases outside the gene matches: 7. Germline CDR1 is SGHNT and CDR2 is YYREEE (reference sequence).